Listed below are T cell receptor beta chains from one sample, sequenced in a study of beta chain features in type 1 diabetes. Sequencing was performed with immunoSEQ multiplex PCR; in TCRdb, only in-frame clones are kept and a portion is missing. The profile shows hundreds of thousands of clones, roughly an eighth of them singletons. The sequenced sample consisted of naive CD4+ T cells from blood. These receptors came from a man between 18 and 35 years old with type 1 diabetes. Both conserved end residues are part of each CDR3. D genes are given only for firm matches. Rows give clone size only sometimes, using once, few, many, or a class for an expanded clone.

DNA	CDR3	J	size	V	D	length
TGTGCCAGCAGCGTAGGGGCGGCCACAGATACGCAGTATTTT	CASSVGAATDTQYF	TRBJ2-3	NA	TRBV9	NA	14
TGTGCCAGCAGTTACTTGGGGGCCCGAACCTACAATGAGCAGTTCTTC	CASSYLGARTYNEQFF	TRBJ2-1	few	TRBV6-5	NA	16
TGTGCCAGCAGCGTAGGACAGGGGGCCTCCTACGAGCAGTACTTC	CASSVGQGASYEQYF	TRBJ2-7	NA	TRBV9	TRBD1	15
TGCGCCAGCAGCATTCCGGGCACTGAAGCTTTCTTT	CASSIPGTEAFF	TRBJ1-1	few	TRBV5-1	NA	12
TGTGCCTGGAGTTTAGGGGGTACCGGGGAGCTGTTTTTT	CAWSLGGTGELFF	TRBJ2-2	NA	TRBV30	NA	13
TGCGCCAGCAGCCCTGGGGGGACGGTAAAAGATACGCAGTATTTT	CASSPGGTVKDTQYF	TRBJ2-3	few	TRBV4-1	NA	15
TGTGCCAGCAGGCTAGCGGGGGACAAGGGGACCCGCACAGATACGCAGTATTTT	CASRLAGDKGTRTDTQYF	TRBJ2-3	once	TRBV28	TRBD2	18
TGTGCCAGCAGCTTTCGGACAGATAATGAAAAACTGTTTTTT	CASSFRTDNEKLFF	TRBJ1-4	few	TRBV7-3	NA	14
TGTGCCAGCAGTTTTATACTGGACATCAATGAGCAGTTCTTC	CASSFILDINEQFF	TRBJ2-1	few	TRBV28	NA	14
TGTGCCAGCAGCTTAGGGGGTGGAAGCAATCAGCCCCAGCATTTT	CASSLGGGSNQPQHF	TRBJ1-5	NA	TRBV7-6	NA	15
TGCGCCAGCAGCCAAGACCCGTCACCCCTCCACTTT	CASSQDPSPLHF	TRBJ1-6	NA	TRBV4-1	NA	12
TGTGCCAGTAGGCCCCCAGGGGCTGGGGCCAACGTCCTGACTTTC	CASRPPGAGANVLTF	TRBJ2-6	NA	TRBV19	NA	15
TGCAGCGTGCCCACCAATAGCGGACCAAGCACAGATACGCAGTATTTT	CSVPTNSGPSTDTQYF	TRBJ2-3	few	TRBV29-1	NA	16
TGTGCCAGTAGACAGGGTGTATCACCCCTCCACTTT	CASRQGVSPLHF	TRBJ1-6	NA	TRBV2	TRBD1	12
TGTGCCAGCAGCGTTGGCGCGGGGTTGGAGACCCAGTACTTC	CASSVGAGLETQYF	TRBJ2-5	once	TRBV7-2	NA	14
TGTGCCATCAGTGAGTCGGTAACGACGGAGTTATATAATTCACCCCTCCACTTT	CAISESVTTELYNSPLHF	TRBJ1-6	NA	TRBV10-3	NA	18
TGCGCCAGCGCCGGGACAGTGAAAGCCAATGAGCAGTTCTTC	CASAGTVKANEQFF	TRBJ2-1	NA	TRBV10-2	TRBD1	14
TGCAGTGCTAGAGGCTACAATGAGCAGTTCTTC	CSARGYNEQFF	TRBJ2-1	few	TRBV20-1	NA	11
TGTGCCAGCAGCTTGACGGGGGCCATCCAAGAGACCCAGTACTTC	CASSLTGAIQETQYF	TRBJ2-5	NA	TRBV5-4	NA	15
TGTGCCAGCAGCTTCGACTTCTCCACAGATACGCAGTATTTT	CASSFDFSTDTQYF	TRBJ2-3	NA	TRBV5-4	NA	14
TGCGCCAGCAGCATCGGGACACTACATTCACCCCTCCACTTT	CASSIGTLHSPLHF	TRBJ1-6	NA	TRBV5-1	NA	14
TGTGCCAGCGGCGTTCGGATTAATTCACCCCTCCACTTT	CASGVRINSPLHF	TRBJ1-6	NA	TRBV27	NA	13
TGTGCCAGCAGCCCTGAGGTCAGGGGGAAAACTAGCACAGATACGCAGTATTTT	CASSPEVRGKTSTDTQYF	TRBJ2-3	few	TRBV7-9	TRBD1	18
TGTGCCAGCTCACCACGCCAGCCGAACACCGGGGAGCTGTTTTTT	CASSPRQPNTGELFF	TRBJ2-2	NA	TRBV18	NA	15
TGTGCCTGGTCGACTAGCGGGGGGGCCTGGGAGACCCAGTACTTC	CAWSTSGGAWETQYF	TRBJ2-5	few	TRBV30	TRBD2	15
TGTGCCAGCACCGCGACAGAAGCCTATAATTCACCCCTCCACTTT	CASTATEAYNSPLHF	TRBJ1-6	NA	TRBV6-5	NA	15
TGCAGCGTTGGGGAGGGGAACACTGAAGCTTTCTTT	CSVGEGNTEAFF	TRBJ1-1	NA	TRBV29-1	NA	12
TGTGCCAGTAGTATGGGCGCGTCACTAAGAGAGACCCAGTACTTC	CASSMGASLRETQYF	TRBJ2-5	NA	TRBV19	NA	15
TGTGCCTGGACTGGACAGCCGAACACTGAAGCTTTCTTT	CAWTGQPNTEAFF	TRBJ1-1	few	TRBV30	NA	13
TGCAGTCCGACAAACAATGAGCAGTTCTTC	CSPTNNEQFF	TRBJ2-1	NA	TRBV20-1	NA	10
TGTGCCAGCAGCCAAGATACTCGCACAGATACGCAGTATTTT	CASSQDTRTDTQYF	TRBJ2-3	NA	TRBV4-2	NA	14
TGTGCCTTTGGGGACAGCGGGGTGGATGGCTACACCTTC	CAFGDSGVDGYTF	TRBJ1-2	NA	TRBV30	TRBD1	13
TGTGCCTGGAGAAAGGACCAAAGTGAAGCTTTCTTT	CAWRKDQSEAFF	TRBJ1-1	NA	TRBV30	NA	12
TGTGCCAGCACCTCCGTCATACTAGCGGCCCCAGAGACCCAGTACTTC	CASTSVILAAPETQYF	TRBJ2-5	few	TRBV7-9	TRBD2	16
TGTGCCTGGAGGGAAACAGGTGGGGCCAACGTCCTGACTTTC	CAWRETGGANVLTF	TRBJ2-6	few	TRBV30	NA	14
TGTGCCAGCAGGGAGTCCGGGACACCAGCAAACGGCTACACCTTC	CASRESGTPANGYTF	TRBJ1-2	few	TRBV6-5	NA	15
TGTGCCAGCAGCTTACGGCGTTACGCGTACGAGCAGTACTTC	CASSLRRYAYEQYF	TRBJ2-7	few	TRBV7-8	NA	14
TGTGCCAGCAGCTTTCCTAGCGGGGGACAAGAGACCCAGTACTTC	CASSFPSGGQETQYF	TRBJ2-5	few	TRBV7-9	TRBD2	15
TGCGCCAGCAGCCGGGACAACCCTTCTGGTAATGAAAAACTGTTTTTT	CASSRDNPSGNEKLFF	TRBJ1-4	NA	TRBV5-1	NA	16
TGCGCCAGCAGCTGGGAGGGATACACTGAAGCTTTCTTT	CASSWEGYTEAFF	TRBJ1-1	NA	TRBV5-1	NA	13
TGTGCCAGCAGTTCACAGGGGGCGGACTATGGCTACACCTTC	CASSSQGADYGYTF	TRBJ1-2	NA	TRBV28	TRBD1	14
TGTGCCAGCCGGGCAAATCAGCCCCAGCATTTT	CASRANQPQHF	TRBJ1-5	NA	TRBV6-1	NA	11
TGTGCCACCAGCAGAGACAGAGGCCAAGAGACCCAGTACTTC	CATSRDRGQETQYF	TRBJ2-5	NA	TRBV15	NA	14
TGTGCCAGCAGCTCCGCGGTTGGGACTGAAGCTTTCTTT	CASSSAVGTEAFF	TRBJ1-1	few	TRBV7-9	NA	13
TGTGCCAGCAGTGCCGCCTGGGACACTGAAGCTTTCTTT	CASSAAWDTEAFF	TRBJ1-1	NA	TRBV2	NA	13
TGTGCCAGCAGCTTGACCGGACAGGGGGCGGGAGCACCCCTCCACTTT	CASSLTGQGAGAPLHF	TRBJ1-6	few	TRBV5-4	TRBD1	16
TGTGCCAGCAGTCCATGGACAGGGGAGAGCAATCAGCCCCAGCATTTT	CASSPWTGESNQPQHF	TRBJ1-5	NA	TRBV27	TRBD1	16
TGTGCCAGTAGCCAGAGGACTAGCGGAAACAATGAGCAGTTCTTC	CASSQRTSGNNEQFF	TRBJ2-1	few	TRBV19	TRBD2	15
TGCAGCGTGGCTAGCACGGGGACTGAAGCTTTCTTT	CSVASTGTEAFF	TRBJ1-1	few	TRBV29-1	NA	12
TGTGCCACCAGCAGAGAGGGATATGGCACTGAAGCTTTCTTT	CATSREGYGTEAFF	TRBJ1-1	NA	TRBV15	NA	14
TGCGCCAGCAGCCAAGGGACAGTACTGAACACTGAAGCTTTCTTT	CASSQGTVLNTEAFF	TRBJ1-1	NA	TRBV4-1	NA	15
TGTGCCAGCAGCTTTGACCAAAGCACAGATACGCAGTATTTT	CASSFDQSTDTQYF	TRBJ2-3	NA	TRBV11-1	NA	14
TGTGCCAGCAGCCAAGAGGAGTGGGCAGGCCACAATGAGCAGTTCTTC	CASSQEEWAGHNEQFF	TRBJ2-1	NA	TRBV14	NA	16
TGTGCCATCAGTAGACAGGGCGACGGGGAGCTGTTTTTT	CAISRQGDGELFF	TRBJ2-2	few	TRBV10-3	TRBD1	13
TGCAGCGTTGAAAGGGCAGGGTTTGGCTACACCTTC	CSVERAGFGYTF	TRBJ1-2	NA	TRBV29-1	NA	12
TGCGCCAGCAGCCAGCCAAGGGACAGAAACTATGGCTACACCTTC	CASSQPRDRNYGYTF	TRBJ1-2	few	TRBV4-1	TRBD1	15
TGCGCCAGCAGCCAGGACAGACAGGGACACTATGGCTACACCTTC	CASSQDRQGHYGYTF	TRBJ1-2	few	TRBV4-1	TRBD1	15
TGTGCCAGCAGCCCGGACACCTTCCCCAATCAGCCCCAGCATTTT	CASSPDTFPNQPQHF	TRBJ1-5	NA	TRBV7-2	NA	15
TGTGCCATCAGTGGTGGGCACGCGAACACTGAAGCTTTCTTT	CAISGGHANTEAFF	TRBJ1-1	few	TRBV10-3	NA	14
TGCGCCAGCAGCGGTGGCACAGATACGCAGTATTTT	CASSGGTDTQYF	TRBJ2-3	NA	TRBV5-1	NA	12